This TCR beta chain was recovered during a study of CD8 T cells in ankylosing spondylitis (dated by TCRdb to the late 2010s). Study-level background: T cell receptor beta repertoires were profiled in healthy donors and ankylosing spondylitis patients so that disease-linked TCR variants could be found. The whole study cohort included some 100 healthy donors and 25 ankylosing spondylitis patients. Peripheral blood samples were taken, and synovial fluid was additionally collected from ankylosing spondylitis patients. General findings and caveats noted by the study authors: The disease-linked clones were reported as significantly enriched in matched synovial fluid samples from ankylosing spondylitis patients. The disease-linked clones had a CD8+ phenotype and were found at relatively low frequencies in peripheral blood. Some motif variants were previously reported in synovial fluid and blood of reactive arthritis patients, suggesting common disease-initiation mechanisms. Blood from ankylosing spondylitis patients appeared to be characterized by a TCR beta motif composed of under 10 highly homologous amino acid variants.

This clonotype has a handful of counts. What antigen it recognizes has not been identified. Within one base of it there is no much larger clone, and no base qualities were kept. TCRdb names Illumina HiSeq 2500 as the instrument used. Quantitative 5'-RACE with molecular barcodes was used to prepare TCR beta libraries. The authors processed their data as follows. A new computational method, built on a probabilistic model of VDJ rearrangement, was used to identify disease-linked TCR variants. The public reads were run again by TCRdb, first through fastp at Q25 and then through MiXCR, and only productive beta chains were kept. Here each entry gathers all rows of one CDR3 protein and keeps the most common genes and DNA. TCRdb's processing, not the authors', yielded these V and J calls. The sample table records roughly 670,000 distinct CDR3 sequences; 19% of these occur just once. Of the sample, around 19% is held by the ten largest clones.

The CDR3 holds 14 amino acids from the cysteine to the phenylalanine. Only the CDR3 region is kept as DNA, spanning 42 bases read in frame from base 1. At the junction V is shortened by 3 bases and J by 1 base, with 9 bases in between. This sequence uses TRBV12-3 or TRBV12-4 and TRBJ2-5, with the identity of the D gene unclear. The sequence was collected from a male donor with ankylosing spondylitis. Sequencing input: blood, either unsorted or a sorted T cell fraction (not recorded which). The CDR3 region: CASSFASPQETQYF. The DNA sequence is given as TGTGCCAGCAGTTTTGCGTCTCCCCAAGAGACCCAGTACTTC.